The TCR beta chain under discussion was sequenced for a study of T cells in Graves' hyperthyroidism and ophthalmopathy. Across the whole study: Sampling of peripheral blood happened at initial diagnosis, prior to any treatment.

Study observations and caveats: The model's output predicted ophthalmopathy at a median of roughly seven months prior to onset.

There are 17 residues in the CDR3. Germline V lookup: CDR1 MDHEN, CDR2 SYDVKM. V shed 4 bases and J 4 bases; nucleotides not matched to a gene: 9. RNA transcripts provided the source from which TCR beta CDR3 regions were amplified. The HTBI set primed first-round TCR CDR3 RT-PCR. In TCRdb, the multiplex PCR reads were re-called with MiXCR into one record per CDR3 protein. The table lists about 360,000 distinct CDR3 sequences, roughly 13% of them singletons. This clonotype was seen a handful of times. Its matching antigen is unknown. The rearrangement joins TRBV28 to TRBJ2-2; 10 nucleotides agree with TRBD1. The sample consisted of blood. This clonotype was sampled from a young woman with Graves' hyperthyroidism. CDR3 in DNA: TGTGCCAGCAGTTCAACCGGGACAGGGGATTTCACCGGGGAGCTGTTTTTT. This encodes CASSSTGTGDFTGELFF.